The rows below give T cell receptor beta chains drawn from one sample of a study of CD8+ T cells in alopecia areata. Sequencing used immunoSEQ multiplex PCR; TCRdb keeps in-frame clones, though not all of them. The sample holds 150,000 or so clones; 58% are singletons and the top ten take 16%. Here the sequenced sample was CD4+ T cells sorted from blood, taken at approximately week 56, from a patient treated with tofacitinib. The receptors derive from a human donor with alopecia areata. The conserved cysteine and the conserved F or W are not part of the CDR3 here. A row's size may be missing; if present it is once, few, many or a size class.

clone size,V gene,J gene,CDR3 protein
.,TRBV30,TRBJ1-5,AWSGDRGPFGNQPQH
.,TRBV5-6,TRBJ1-2,ASSVDSDYGYT
many,TRBV15,TRBJ2-5,ATSRDQDSQY
.,TRBV30,TRBJ1-1,AWHQGGNTEAF
once,TRBV11-2,TRBJ2-7,ASSPPRRGAAHEQY
once,TRBV5-1,TRBJ2-5,ASSLAPTGPQETQY
.,TRBV18,TRBJ1-5,ASSPLFSNQPQH
.,TRBV27,TRBJ2-1,ASSALTGVGYNEQF
.,TRBV29-1,TRBJ1-1,SAATGGVTEAF
.,TRBV5-6,TRBJ1-3,ASSKRGTASGNTIY
few,TRBV7-9,TRBJ2-7,ASSDPGTDSYEQY
.,TRBV4-1,TRBJ1-6,ASSPGTINSPLH
.,TRBV7-2,TRBJ1-6,ASSLDSGSPLH
once,TRBV2,TRBJ2-5,ASSEFGFGGGVQETQY
few,TRBV30,TRBJ1-1,AWSVLENTEAF
few,TRBV29-1,TRBJ2-7,SVAPGQGFPTYEQY
once,TRBV5-6,TRBJ2-7,ASTPIAGSYEQY
once,TRBV27,TRBJ1-2,ASSPTVRRGYT
.,TRBV5-1,TRBJ2-7,ASSVTGAPSEQY
.,TRBV30,TRBJ1-1,AWRAIRQGLDTEAF
.,TRBV30,TRBJ2-1,AWSAIQGGPGNYNEQF
.,TRBV6-1,TRBJ2-3,ASSIGITDTQY
.,TRBV18,TRBJ2-7,ASSPGIPAYEQY
.,TRBV6-6,TRBJ2-5,ASSYDQETQY
few,TRBV5-1,TRBJ2-5,ASSPRPLETQY
.,TRBV5-1,TRBJ1-6,ASSLRTGNSPLH
many,TRBV11-2,TRBJ1-2,ASSLGRDGYT
.,TRBV18,TRBJ1-4,ASSPEGAGEKLF
.,TRBV9,TRBJ2-1,ASSSYRDTEQF